The 7 T cell receptor beta chains below all came from one sample that was sequenced in a study of blood T cell repertoires in COVID-19. This table comes from immunoSEQ multiplex PCR, and its TCRdb copy is limited to in-frame clones, with some not included. The sample has more than 15,000 clones, 80% to 90% seen once. Sequences were obtained from peripheral blood. These receptors were taken from an elderly man with active COVID-19.

The J gene is TRBJ1-3, the V gene TRBV21-1. TRBV21-1 is a pseudogene segment. This CDR3 contains 17 residues. DNA for the CDR3: TGTGCCAGCAGCAAAGCCGGGAGGGGAAACTCTGGAAACACCATATATTTT. As protein: CASSKAGRGNSGNTIYF.

The V and J genes are TRBV10-3 and TRBJ1-6; D perhaps matches TRBD1 (6 bases). Trimming removed 6 bases from V and 6 bases from J, with 12 bases in between. This CDR3 has 14 amino acids. Germline values: CDR1 ENHRY, CDR2 SYGVKD. DNA of the CDR3: TGTGCCATCAGCCAAGGGGGTAGTAATTCACCCCTCCACTTT. As protein: CAISQGGSNSPLHF.

The chain joins TRBV7-9 to TRBJ2-7; TRBD2 aligns across 12 bases. This CDR3 region has 15 residues. The ends lost 4 bases at V and 7 bases at J; junction bases unmatched: 8. CDR1 and CDR2 (germline): SEHNR, FQNEAQ (reference sequence). The CDR3 DNA reads TGTGCCAGCAGCTCCCAGGGACTAGCGGGTGGAGAGCAGTACTTC. Translation: CASSSQGLAGGEQYF.

The chain carries TRBV7-9 and TRBJ2-3, with 8 bases aligning to TRBD2. This CDR3 comprises 18 residues. CDR1 is SEHNR and CDR2 is FQNEAQ in the germline V gene (reference sequence). V lost 3 bases to trimming and J lost 2 bases; unmatched junction nucleotides: 13. CDR3 bases: TGTGCCAGCAGCTTTCCTCAAGGTGGGACTAGGACCACAGATACGCAGTATTTT. Translation: CASSFPQGGTRTTDTQYF.

This clone has only a few counts. The chain recombines TRBV4-1 with TRBJ1-5; D not certain. This CDR3 has 14 residues. Germline V gene data show CDR1 as MGHRA and CDR2 as YSYEKL. V lost 0 bases, J lost 11 bases, and 14 bases lay in between. This CDR3 is CASSQDLARRAQHF. CDR3 nucleotide sequence: TGCGCCAGCAGCCAAGACTTGGCCAGGAGGGCCCAGCATTTT.

The CDR3 DNA follows: TGCGCCAGCAGCTTGGGGCATTTACAGGGGCGTTCATCTAGCACAGATACGCAGTATTTT. This encodes CASSLGHLQGRSSSTDTQYF. This sequence joins TRBV5-1 and TRBJ2-3, with 7 nucleotides matching TRBD1. This CDR3 is 20 amino acids long. The trim removed 0 bases at V and 0 bases at J, leaving 16 bases unmatched. The germline CDR1 and CDR2 sequences are SGHRS and YFSETQ.

This clone was counted only a few times. The rearrangement uses TRBV7-9 and TRBJ2-7; 14 bases align to TRBD2. The CDR3 loop spans 14 amino acids. Germline trimming cut 5 bases from V and 9 bases from J; bases unmatched to any gene: 6. Germline-derived CDR1 and CDR2 are SEHNR and FQNEAQ (reference sequence). CDR3 DNA sequence: TGTGCCAGCAGCCAGGGACTAGCGGGAGAGGGGCAGTACTTC. This gives the protein CASSQGLAGEGQYF.